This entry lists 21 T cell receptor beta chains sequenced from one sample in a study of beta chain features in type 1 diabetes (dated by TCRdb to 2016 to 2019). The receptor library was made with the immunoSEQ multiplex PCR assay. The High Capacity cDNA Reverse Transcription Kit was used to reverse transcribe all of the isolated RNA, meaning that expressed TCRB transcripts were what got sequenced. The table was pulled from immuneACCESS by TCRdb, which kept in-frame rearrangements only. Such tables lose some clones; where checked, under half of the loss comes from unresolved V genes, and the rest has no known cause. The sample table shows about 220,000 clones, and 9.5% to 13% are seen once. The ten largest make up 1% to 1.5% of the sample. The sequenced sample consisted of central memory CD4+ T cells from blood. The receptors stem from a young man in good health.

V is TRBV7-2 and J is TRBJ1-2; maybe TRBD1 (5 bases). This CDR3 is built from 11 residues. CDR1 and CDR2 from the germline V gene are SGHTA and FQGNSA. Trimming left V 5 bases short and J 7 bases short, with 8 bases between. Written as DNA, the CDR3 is TGTGCCAGCAGCGCAAGGGGTGGCTACACCTTC. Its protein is CASSARGGYTF.

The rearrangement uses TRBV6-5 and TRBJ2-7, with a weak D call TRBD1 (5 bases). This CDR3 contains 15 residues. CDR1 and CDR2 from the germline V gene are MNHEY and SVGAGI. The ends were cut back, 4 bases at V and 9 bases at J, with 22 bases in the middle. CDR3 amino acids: CASSLGRKGPGAQYF. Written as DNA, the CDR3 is TGTGCCAGCAGTTTAGGCCGGAAGGGGCCTGGTGCGCAGTACTTC.

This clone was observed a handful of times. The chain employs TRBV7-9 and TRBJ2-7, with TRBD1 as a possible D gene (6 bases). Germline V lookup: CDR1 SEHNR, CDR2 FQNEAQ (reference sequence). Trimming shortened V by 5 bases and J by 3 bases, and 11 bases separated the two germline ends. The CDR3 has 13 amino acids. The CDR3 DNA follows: TGTGCCAGCAGCGTTACAGGGCACTACGAGCAGTACTTC. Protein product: CASSVTGHYEQYF.

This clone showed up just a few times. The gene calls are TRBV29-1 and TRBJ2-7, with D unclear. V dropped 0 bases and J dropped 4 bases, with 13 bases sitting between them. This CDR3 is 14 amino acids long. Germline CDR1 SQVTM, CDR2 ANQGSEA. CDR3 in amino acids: CSVEDSPSGYEQYF. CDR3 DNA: TGCAGCGTTGAAGACAGCCCTTCAGGATACGAGCAGTACTTC.

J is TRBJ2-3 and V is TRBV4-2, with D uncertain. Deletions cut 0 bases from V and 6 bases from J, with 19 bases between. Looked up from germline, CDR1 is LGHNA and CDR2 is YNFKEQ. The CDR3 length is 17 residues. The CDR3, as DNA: TGTGCCAGCAGCCAAGATCTAATCGGAGATCATGGGGATACGCAGTATTTT. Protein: CASSQDLIGDHGDTQYF.

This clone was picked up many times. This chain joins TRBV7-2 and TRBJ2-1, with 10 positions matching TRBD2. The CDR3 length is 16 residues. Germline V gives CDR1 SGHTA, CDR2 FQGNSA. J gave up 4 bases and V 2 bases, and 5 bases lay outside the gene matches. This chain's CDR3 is CASSLSLAGNYNEQFF. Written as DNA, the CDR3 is TGTGCCAGCAGCTTATCACTAGCGGGGAATTACAATGAGCAGTTCTTC.

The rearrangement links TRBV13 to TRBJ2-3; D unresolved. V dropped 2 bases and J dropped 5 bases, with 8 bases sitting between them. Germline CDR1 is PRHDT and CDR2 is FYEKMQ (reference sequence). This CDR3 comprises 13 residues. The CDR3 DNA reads TGTGCCAGCAGCTTATTCGCGATAGATACGCAGTATTTT. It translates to CASSLFAIDTQYF.

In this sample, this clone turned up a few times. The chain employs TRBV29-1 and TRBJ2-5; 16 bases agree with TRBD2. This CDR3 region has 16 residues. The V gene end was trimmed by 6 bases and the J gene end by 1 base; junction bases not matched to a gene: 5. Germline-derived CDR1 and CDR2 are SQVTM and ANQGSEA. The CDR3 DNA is TGCAGCGTACCTGGGACTAGCGGGAGGGCCCAAGAGACCCAGTACTTC. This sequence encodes CSVPGTSGRAQETQYF.

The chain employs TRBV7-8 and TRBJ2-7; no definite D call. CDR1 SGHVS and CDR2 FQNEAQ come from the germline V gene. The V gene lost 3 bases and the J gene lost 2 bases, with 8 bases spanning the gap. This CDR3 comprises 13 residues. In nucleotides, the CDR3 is TGTGCCAGCAGCTTCAAGAGGCCCTACGAGCAGTACTTC. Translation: CASSFKRPYEQYF.

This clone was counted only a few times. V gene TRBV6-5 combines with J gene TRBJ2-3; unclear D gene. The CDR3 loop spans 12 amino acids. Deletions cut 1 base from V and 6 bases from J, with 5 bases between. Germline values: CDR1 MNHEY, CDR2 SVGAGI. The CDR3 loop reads CASSYWKDTQYF. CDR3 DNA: TGTGCCAGCAGTTACTGGAAGGATACGCAGTATTTT.

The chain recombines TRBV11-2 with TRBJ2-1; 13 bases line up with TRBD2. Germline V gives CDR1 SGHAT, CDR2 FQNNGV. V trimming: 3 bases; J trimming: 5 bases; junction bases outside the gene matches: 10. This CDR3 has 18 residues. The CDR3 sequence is CASSFTESGLAGNNEQFF. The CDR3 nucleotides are TGTGCCAGCAGCTTCACCGAGTCGGGACTAGCGGGGAACAATGAGCAGTTCTTC.

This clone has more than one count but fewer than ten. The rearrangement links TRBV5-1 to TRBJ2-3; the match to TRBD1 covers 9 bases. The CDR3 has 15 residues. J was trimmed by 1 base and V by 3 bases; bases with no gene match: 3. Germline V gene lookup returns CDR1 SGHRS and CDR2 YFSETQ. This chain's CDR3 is CASSSRDRGTDTQYF. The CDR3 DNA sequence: TGCGCCAGCAGCTCGCGGGACAGGGGCACAGATACGCAGTATTTT. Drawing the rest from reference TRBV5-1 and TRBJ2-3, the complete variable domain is KAGVTQTPRYLIKTRGQQVTLSCSPISGHRSVSWYQQTPGQGLQFLFEYFSETQRNKGNFPGRFSGRQFSNSRSEMNVSTLELGDSALYLCASSSRDRGTDTQYFGPGTRLTVL.

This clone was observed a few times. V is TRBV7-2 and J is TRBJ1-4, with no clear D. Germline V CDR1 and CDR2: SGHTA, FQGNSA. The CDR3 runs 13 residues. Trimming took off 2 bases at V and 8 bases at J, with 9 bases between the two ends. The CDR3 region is CASSLNFREKLFF. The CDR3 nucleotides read TGTGCCAGCAGCTTAAATTTCAGGGAAAAACTGTTTTTT.

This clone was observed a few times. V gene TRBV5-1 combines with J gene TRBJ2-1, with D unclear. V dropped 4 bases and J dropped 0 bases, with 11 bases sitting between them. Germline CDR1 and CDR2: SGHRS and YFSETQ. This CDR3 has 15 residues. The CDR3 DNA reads TGCGCCAGCAGCGTCCTCTATGACTCCTACAATGAGCAGTTCTTC. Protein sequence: CASSVLYDSYNEQFF.

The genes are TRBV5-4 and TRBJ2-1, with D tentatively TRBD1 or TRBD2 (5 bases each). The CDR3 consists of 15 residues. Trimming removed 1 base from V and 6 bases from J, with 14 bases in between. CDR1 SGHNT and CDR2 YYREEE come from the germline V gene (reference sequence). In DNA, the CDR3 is TGTGCCAGCAGCTTGAAGTTGGGGGAGTTCAATGAGCAGTTCTTC. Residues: CASSLKLGEFNEQFF.

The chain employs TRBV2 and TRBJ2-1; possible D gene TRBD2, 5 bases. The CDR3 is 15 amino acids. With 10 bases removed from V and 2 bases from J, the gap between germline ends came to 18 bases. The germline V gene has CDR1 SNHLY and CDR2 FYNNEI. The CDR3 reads CATRGGLAAYNEQFF. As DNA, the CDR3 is TGTGCCACCCGGGGTGGCTTGGCTGCCTACAATGAGCAGTTCTTC.

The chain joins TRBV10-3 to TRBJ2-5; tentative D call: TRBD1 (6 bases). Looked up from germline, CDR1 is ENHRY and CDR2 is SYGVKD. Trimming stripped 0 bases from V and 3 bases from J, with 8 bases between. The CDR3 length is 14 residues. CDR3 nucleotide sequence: TGTGCCATCAGTGAGTCCCCAGGGGAAGAGACCCAGTACTTC. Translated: CAISESPGEETQYF.

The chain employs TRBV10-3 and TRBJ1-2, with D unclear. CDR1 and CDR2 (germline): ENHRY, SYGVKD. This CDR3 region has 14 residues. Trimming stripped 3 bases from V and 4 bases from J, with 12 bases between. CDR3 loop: CAISEGWVSYGYTF. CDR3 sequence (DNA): TGTGCCATCAGTGAAGGCTGGGTGAGCTATGGCTACACCTTC.

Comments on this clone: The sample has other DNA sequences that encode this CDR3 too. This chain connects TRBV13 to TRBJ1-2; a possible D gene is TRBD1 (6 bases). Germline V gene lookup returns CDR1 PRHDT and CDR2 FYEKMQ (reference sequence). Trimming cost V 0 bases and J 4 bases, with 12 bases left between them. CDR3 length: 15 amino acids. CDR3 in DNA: TGTGCCAGCAGCTTAGGGACGCAGGGGCTCTATGGCTACACCTTC. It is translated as CASSLGTQGLYGYTF.

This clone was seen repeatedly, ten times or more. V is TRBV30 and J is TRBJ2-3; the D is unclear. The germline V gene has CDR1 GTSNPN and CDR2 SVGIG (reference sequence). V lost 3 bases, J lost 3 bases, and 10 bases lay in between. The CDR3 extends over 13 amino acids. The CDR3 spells CAWRAFGTDTQYF. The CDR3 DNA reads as TGTGCCTGGAGAGCCTTTGGGACAGATACGCAGTATTTT.

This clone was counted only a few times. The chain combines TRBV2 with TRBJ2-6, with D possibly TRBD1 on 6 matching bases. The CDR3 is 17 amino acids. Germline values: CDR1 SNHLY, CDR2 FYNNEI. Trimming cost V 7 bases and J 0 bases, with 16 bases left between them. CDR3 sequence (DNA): TGTGCCAGCACCTTACAGGGCCCGGCCTCTGGGGCCAACGTCCTGACTTTC. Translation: CASTLQGPASGANVLTF.